These 8 T cell receptor beta chains were all obtained from the same sample, sequenced in a study of T cell responses to AZD1222 COVID-19 vaccine. Clones were sequenced by immunoSEQ multiplex PCR, and TCRdb holds only the in-frame ones, with some missing. The data hold some 130,000 clones, with under 95% observed a single time. This specimen consisted of peripheral blood, obtained 28 days after the second AZD1222 dose. The source is an adult who received the AZD1222 COVID-19 vaccine.

This chain joins TRBV5-4 and TRBJ2-7, with 10 bases matching TRBD1. CDR1 is SGHNT and CDR2 is YYREEE in the germline V gene (reference sequence). V was pared by 4 bases and J by 2 bases, with 9 bases of the junction left unmatched. The CDR3 is 16 residues long. In nucleotides, the CDR3 is TGTGCCAGCAGCACCCGGGACAGGGGAAGCCCCTACGAGCAGTACTTC. It codes for CASSTRDRGSPYEQYF.

This chain joins TRBV19 and TRBJ2-1; 9 bases line up with TRBD2. This CDR3 is 19 amino acids long. The germline CDR1 and CDR2 sequences are LNHDA and SQIVND (reference sequence). Trimming took 2 bases from V and 9 from J; bases not matched to a gene: 20. The CDR3 here is CASSILTPSLAGGPGEQFF. DNA of the CDR3: TGTGCCAGTAGTATACTCACCCCTAGCCTGGCGGGAGGGCCCGGTGAGCAGTTCTTC.

DNA of the CDR3: TGTGCCAGCAGCTCAGAGGGCAGGGTGAATTCACCCCTCCACTTT. It encodes CASSSEGRVNSPLHF. This sequence joins TRBV9 and TRBJ1-6; perhaps TRBD1 as D (5 bases). The CDR3 consists of 15 residues. Germline V gene data show CDR1 as SGDLS and CDR2 as YYNGEE. The V end was cut by 4 bases, the J end by 7 bases, with 15 bases between. Together with reference TRBV9 and TRBJ1-6, the CDR3 gives the full variable domain: DSGVTQTPKHLITATGQRVTLRCSPRSGDLSVYWYQQSLDQGLQFLIQYYNGEERAKGNILERFSAQQFPDLHSELNLSSLELGDSALYFCASSSEGRVNSPLHFGNGTRLTVT.

V is TRBV9 and J is TRBJ2-3; no firm D call. Germline assignment: CDR1 SGDLS and CDR2 YYNGEE. V lost 2 bases to trimming and J lost 6 bases, with 13 bases between them. This CDR3 has 14 amino acids. The CDR3 here is CASSVSHLADTQYF. Here the CDR3 DNA reads TGTGCCAGCAGCGTCAGCCATCTTGCGGATACGCAGTATTTT.

This rearrangement joins TRBV14 to TRBJ1-2, with D tentatively TRBD1 (6 bases). V was trimmed by 1 base and J by 5 bases, leaving 14 bases between them. Germline CDR1 reads SGHDN; CDR2 reads FVKESK. CDR3 length: 15 residues. The CDR3 region is CASSQADWGAYGYTF. Here the CDR3 DNA reads TGTGCCAGCAGCCAAGCTGACTGGGGGGCGTATGGCTACACCTTC.

This rearrangement joins TRBV7-9 to TRBJ1-2, with a weak D call TRBD1 (5 bases). The V gene's germline CDR1 is SEHNR and CDR2 FQNEAQ (reference sequence). The CDR3 length is 13 residues. The germline V and J ends were trimmed by 2 bases and 7 bases, with 11 bases remaining between them. CDR3 DNA: TGTGCCAGCAGCTTACAGGGTGATCTTGGCTACACCTTC. Translating gives CASSLQGDLGYTF.

The chain couples TRBV19 to TRBJ2-2; tentative D call: TRBD1 (6 bases). In germline, CDR1 is LNHDA, CDR2 SQIVND (reference sequence). Trimming shortened V by 5 bases and J by 3 bases, and 22 bases separated the two germline ends. The CDR3 length is 18 residues. CDR3 in DNA: TGTGCCAGTAGTCGTCTCCCCCCGGGACACAAATACACCGGGGAGCTGTTTTTT. Residues: CASSRLPPGHKYTGELFF. The full variable domain, its missing parts supplied by reference TRBV19 and TRBJ2-2, is DGGITQSPKYLFRKEGQNVTLSCEQNLNHDAMYWYRQDPGQGLRLIYYSQIVNDFQKGDIAEGYSVSREKKESFPLTVTSAQKNPTAFYLCASSRLPPGHKYTGELFFGEGSRLTVL.

The V call is TRBV15, the J call TRBJ1-5; TRBD1 matches at 8 bases. The CDR3 extends over 15 amino acids. V lost 2 bases to trimming and J lost 5 bases; unmatched junction nucleotides: 5. Germline CDR1 reads LNHNV; CDR2 reads YYDKDF (reference sequence). CDR3 bases: TGTGCCACCAGCAGAAAAGGGACAGGATATCAGCCCCAGCATTTT. As protein: CATSRKGTGYQPQHF.